Each of the 28 T cell receptor beta chains below was sequenced from the same sample in a study of regulatory T cells in long-lasting Graves disease. Investigators prepared the TCR beta libraries by applying iRepertoire HTBI primers and Arm-PCR of CDR3 regions. In TCRdb, the multiplex PCR reads were re-called with MiXCR into one record per CDR3 protein. The sample has roughly 440,000 distinct CDR3 sequences, about a sixth seen once. Time point reported: newly diagnosed GD, antithyroid drugs for less than 3 months. Generation of the TCR library employed RNA extracted from PBMCs. The data also belong to a second study, concerning T cells in Graves' hyperthyroidism and ophthalmopathy.

This sample comprised peripheral blood mononuclear cells (PBMCs), obtained at new diagnosis, from a patient treated with antithyroid drugs. The source is a woman aged 18 to 35 with Graves disease.

This clonotype has a count of ten or more. This sequence joins TRBV2 and TRBJ2-3; D is unclear. Germline lookup yields CDR1 SNHLY and CDR2 FYNNEI. The V and J ends lost 7 bases and 3 bases respectively, with 14 bases between them. This CDR3 has 14 amino acids. The CDR3 loop is CASTETPPTDTQYF. DNA of the CDR3: TGTGCCAGCACGGAGACACCCCCGACAGATACGCAGTATTTT.

In its sample, this clonotype was seen many times. The chain employs TRBV7-2 and TRBJ2-7; tentative D call: TRBD1 (6 bases). Germline V gives CDR1 SGHTA, CDR2 FQGNSA. The CDR3 length is 14 residues. Trimming shortened V by 4 bases and J by 1 base, and 11 bases separated the two germline ends. The DNA of the CDR3 is TGTGCCAGCAGCTCACCGGGACAATCCTACGAGCAGTACTTC. It specifies CASSSPGQSYEQYF.

This clonotype was found a few times. V usage is TRBV3-1 and J usage is TRBJ2-1, with 12 bases fitting TRBD2. Germline trimming cut 5 bases from V and 4 bases from J; bases unmatched to any gene: 6. The CDR3 spans 16 residues. CDR1 and CDR2 (germline): LGHDT, YNNKEL (reference sequence). The DNA for the CDR3 is TGTGCCAGCAGCTCACGGACTAGCGGGGCTTACAATGAGCAGTTCTTC. It is translated as CASSSRTSGAYNEQFF.

This clonotype was observed a few times. The CDR3, as DNA: TGTGCCAGCAGCTCTAATCTATGGGGTAGGGACCAAGAGACCCAGTACTTC. It codes for CASSSNLWGRDQETQYF. V and J are TRBV5-6 and TRBJ2-5; no reliable D call. Per the germline V gene, CDR1 is SGHDT and CDR2 is YYEEEE. V was cut by 3 bases and J by 0 bases, with 18 bases left in between. This CDR3 is 17 amino acids long.

This clonotype occurred a few times. The V gene is TRBV4-1, the J gene TRBJ1-4; possibly TRBD1 for D (5 bases). Germline CDR1 and CDR2: MGHRA and YSYEKL. The V gene lost 4 bases and the J gene lost 6 bases, with 18 bases spanning the gap. The CDR3 covers 16 residues. CDR3 region: CASSLGVTLWYEKLFF. In DNA form, the CDR3 reads TGCGCCAGCAGCCTGGGGGTGACCCTTTGGTATGAAAAACTGTTTTTT.

This clonotype was seen many times. V and J are TRBV28 and TRBJ1-5; a possible D gene is TRBD1 (5 bases). The germline V gene encodes CDR1 MDHEN and CDR2 SYDVKM. The CDR3 is 15 residues long. Trimming cost V 2 bases and J 4 bases, with 12 bases left between them. As DNA, the CDR3 is TGTGCCAGCAGTTTAAGGGGACGGTCAAATCAGCCCCAGCATTTT. This encodes CASSLRGRSNQPQHF.

This clonotype was counted many times. This chain joins TRBV7-3 and TRBJ2-1, with D perhaps matching TRBD2 (6 bases). The ends were cut back, 2 bases at V and 0 bases at J, with 8 bases in the middle. CDR3 length equals 15 residues. Germline V gene lookup returns CDR1 SGHTA and CDR2 FQGTGA. As DNA, the CDR3 is TGTGCCAGCAGCTTAGGGCGGGGCTCCTACAATGAGCAGTTCTTC. It translates to CASSLGRGSYNEQFF.

This clonotype was detected many times. The V call is TRBV27, the J call TRBJ1-1; 9 bases are a match to TRBD1. CDR1 is MNHEY, CDR2 SMNVEV, per germline (reference sequence). Unmatched junction bases numbered 3, after V lost 6 bases and J lost 1 base. The CDR3 is 14 residues long. Written as DNA, the CDR3 is TGTGCCAGCAGCCTGGACAGGGGGAACACTGAAGCTTTCTTT. As protein: CASSLDRGNTEAFF.

This clonotype came up many times. The chain uses TRBV7-8 and TRBJ2-7, with D unclear. Trimming pared 3 bases from V and 5 bases from J, leaving 17 bases between. Per the germline V gene, CDR1 is SGHVS and CDR2 is FQNEAQ. The CDR3 loop spans 15 amino acids. This CDR3 is CASSFNPIQIHEQYF. The CDR3 nucleotides read TGTGCCAGCAGCTTTAATCCCATCCAGATACACGAGCAGTACTTC.

By frequency in the sample, this clonotype is medium-sized. This chain uses TRBV11-2 with TRBJ2-1; 12 nucleotides match TRBD2. The CDR3 consists of 16 residues. CDR1 SGHAT and CDR2 FQNNGV come from the germline V gene. The trim removed 1 base at V and 10 bases at J, leaving 8 bases unmatched. This CDR3 is CASSLGLTSGSEEQFF. The DNA of the CDR3 is TGTGCCAGCAGCTTAGGGCTGACTAGCGGGAGTGAAGAGCAGTTCTTC.

The V gene is TRBV30, the J gene TRBJ2-5; D gene uncertain. The ends were cut back, 2 bases at V and 4 bases at J, with 11 bases in the middle. Per the germline V gene, CDR1 is GTSNPN and CDR2 is SVGIG (reference sequence). The CDR3 spans 13 residues. Written as DNA, the CDR3 is TGTGCCTGGAGTCGGAACTCTCGAGAGACCCAGTACTTC. Translating it yields CAWSRNSRETQYF.

Worth noting for this clonotype: No DNA is shown, since the ends of the CDR3 on it are uncertain; the CDR3 is the one TCRdb lists. The rearrangement links TRBV28 to TRBJ2-1; TRBD1, the D gene given by the table, was not confirmed from the DNA. The V gene's germline CDR1 is MDHEN and CDR2 SYDVKM. From its first to its last residue, the CDR3 has 20 amino acids. CDR3 amino acids: CASSFYICSARGTKYNEQFF.

This clonotype was counted a single time. A single base separates this from a much larger clone, so it may be a read error. The chain combines TRBV11-2 with TRBJ2-7; D unresolved. CDR3 length: 12 amino acids. Germline CDR1 is SGHAT and CDR2 is FQNNGV. Trimming stripped 7 bases from V and 7 bases from J, with 14 bases between. The CDR3 here is CASNDLRNEQYF. CDR3 bases: TGTGCCAGCAACGACCTGCGCAATGAGCAGTACTTC.

This clonotype was detected many times. The rearrangement joins TRBV6-4 to TRBJ2-2, with TRBD1 matching over 9 bases. The CDR3 consists of 14 residues. The V and J ends lost 4 bases and 7 bases, in that order; junction bases with no gene match: 4. Germline CDR1 and CDR2: MRHNA and SNTAGT. The CDR3 here is CASSGTGESGELFF. CDR3 in DNA: TGTGCCAGCAGTGGGACAGGGGAGAGCGGGGAGCTGTTTTTT.

This clonotype was detected ten times or more. The genes are TRBV7-9 and TRBJ2-3; TRBD2 matches at 10 bases. Germline V CDR1 and CDR2: SEHNR, FQNEAQ (reference sequence). The CDR3 length is 15 residues. V lost 7 bases to trimming and J lost 0 bases; unmatched junction nucleotides: 4. This chain's CDR3 is CASTVTSGSTDTQYF. The CDR3, as DNA: TGTGCCAGCACGGTGACTAGCGGGAGCACAGATACGCAGTATTTT.

This clonotype was seen more than once but under ten times. This chain joins TRBV6-2 or TRBV6-3 and TRBJ2-1, with TRBD2 matching over 16 bases. This CDR3 region has 16 residues. Per germline, CDR1 MNHEY and CDR2 SVGEGT. V trimming: 5 bases; J trimming: 9 bases; junction bases outside the gene matches: 7. The CDR3 protein is CASSEGTSGRGSEQFF. CDR3 coding DNA: TGTGCCAGCAGTGAAGGGACTAGCGGGAGGGGGTCTGAGCAGTTCTTC.

This clonotype was picked up many times. The rearrangement joins TRBV7-9 to TRBJ2-1, with TRBD2 identical over 9 bases. With 5 bases clipped from V and 2 bases from J, the junction kept 7 bases outside the gene matches. CDR1 is SEHNR and CDR2 is FQNEAQ in the germline V gene (reference sequence). The CDR3 extends over 16 amino acids. The CDR3 DNA reads as TGTGCCAGCAGCCCCGTTAGCGGGAGAACCTACAATGAGCAGTTCTTC. Residues: CASSPVSGRTYNEQFF.

The V call is TRBV12-3 or TRBV12-4, the J call TRBJ1-2; weak D call: TRBD1 (5 bases). V lost 2 bases, J lost 14 bases, and 18 bases lay in between. The CDR3 loop spans 13 amino acids. The CDR3 DNA follows: TGTGCCAGCAGTTTACGGGGGGACCCGGTCAATACCTTC. This sequence encodes CASSLRGDPVNTF.

At least ten counts were recorded for this clonotype. The chain joins TRBV7-2 to TRBJ2-7, with TRBD2 matching 8 bases. The J segment lost 2 bases and the V segment lost 5 bases, leaving 8 bases of the junction unmatched. The CDR3 totals 15 residues. The V gene's germline CDR1 is SGHTA and CDR2 FQGNSA. CDR3 in amino acids: CASSPLAGGAYEQYF. The DNA of the CDR3 is TGTGCCAGCAGCCCCCTTGCGGGAGGTGCCTACGAGCAGTACTTC. Drawing the rest from reference TRBV7-2 and TRBJ2-7, the complete variable domain is GAGVSQSPSNKVTEKGKDVELRCDPISGHTALYWYRQSLGQGLEFLIYFQGNSAPDKSGLPSDRFSAERTGGSVSTLTIQRTQQEDSAVYLCASSPLAGGAYEQYFGPGTRLTVT.

This clonotype came up many times. This chain uses TRBV2 with TRBJ2-7, with 7 bases that match TRBD2. Germline V gene sequence: CDR1 SNHLY, CDR2 FYNNEI. This CDR3 is 18 amino acids long. The V and J ends lost 0 bases and 0 bases, in that order; junction bases with no gene match: 11. CDR3 nucleotides: TGTGCCAGCAGTGAAGCTAAGCTAGCGGTCGCCGGCTCCTACGAGCAGTACTTC. Amino acid sequence: CASSEAKLAVAGSYEQYF.

Comments on this clonotype: Just one base apart from a much larger clone, this may be a read error. This chain connects TRBV3-1 to TRBJ2-3, with D uncertain. Per germline, CDR1 LGHDT and CDR2 YNNKEL (reference sequence). This CDR3 comprises 12 residues. The CDR3 coding sequence is TGTGCCAGCAGCAAAAACACAGATACGCGGTATTTT. Translation gives CASSKNTDTRYF.

In its sample, this clonotype was seen many times. The chain has TRBV2 and TRBJ2-5; TRBD2 matches 11 bases. This CDR3 comprises 15 residues. J lost 4 bases, V lost 4 bases, and 5 bases had no gene match. In germline, CDR1 is SNHLY, CDR2 FYNNEI. CDR3 amino acids: CASSGLAGTLETQYF. The CDR3 coding sequence is TGTGCCAGCAGTGGACTAGCGGGAACTCTAGAGACCCAGTACTTC.

This clonotype was picked up many times. This chain connects TRBV28 to TRBJ2-5; D gene ambiguous. Germline CDR1 MDHEN, CDR2 SYDVKM. V was shortened by 5 bases and J by 5 bases, with 9 bases between the two germline ends. This CDR3 has 12 residues. CDR3 sequence (DNA): TGTGCCAGCAGTGTTTTTGGGGAGACCCAGTACTTC. Its translation is CASSVFGETQYF.

On this clonotype itself: Its ends do not fully match the called genes, so a read error is possible. This sequence joins TRBV7-9 and TRBJ1-5, with D hard to call. Looked up from germline, CDR1 is SEHNR and CDR2 is FQNEAQ (reference sequence). This CDR3 spans 17 amino acids. The CDR3 sequence: CASSPFRIRNSNQPQDF. CDR3 DNA sequence: TGTGCCAGCAGCCCATTTAGGATCCGCAATAGCAATCAGCCCCAGGATTTT.

This chain links TRBV2 with TRBJ1-5; 7 nucleotides agree with TRBD1. The CDR3 loop spans 18 amino acids. The germline V gene encodes CDR1 SNHLY and CDR2 FYNNEI. The V and J ends lost 3 bases and 5 bases, in that order; junction bases with no gene match: 16. CDR3 region: CASSERVFGTGADQPQHF. CDR3 nucleotide sequence: TGTGCCAGCAGTGAGAGAGTTTTTGGAACAGGGGCGGATCAGCCCCAGCATTTT.

This clonotype has at least ten counts. This chain uses TRBV27 with TRBJ2-7; 7 positions agree with TRBD1. This CDR3 comprises 15 residues. Germline V CDR1 and CDR2: MNHEY, SMNVEV (reference sequence). J gave up 2 bases and V 2 bases, and 6 bases lay outside the gene matches. CDR3 loop: CASSLRSGGPYEQYF. CDR3 coding DNA: TGTGCCAGCAGTTTACGGTCAGGGGGACCCTACGAGCAGTACTTC.

This clonotype appeared many times. The chain is built from TRBV28 and TRBJ2-7; 9 nucleotides line up with TRBD2. With 5 bases clipped from V and 5 bases from J, the junction kept 7 bases outside the gene matches. The CDR3 sequence is 14 residues long. The germline V gene encodes CDR1 MDHEN and CDR2 SYDVKM. The CDR3 coding sequence is TGTGCCAGCAGTCCTGTAGCGGGAGTGGACGAGCAGTACTTC. Protein sequence: CASSPVAGVDEQYF.

The sample holds many counts of this clonotype. The genes are TRBV20-1 and TRBJ2-7; 7 nucleotides match TRBD2. CDR1 is DFQATT, CDR2 SNEGSKA, per germline (reference sequence). This CDR3 has 12 amino acids. The V and J ends lost 6 bases and 1 base, in that order; junction bases with no gene match: 3. CDR3 sequence (DNA): TGCAGTGCGAGCGGGGCGTCCTACGAGCAGTACTTC. It encodes CSASGASYEQYF.